One sample yielded the 18 T cell receptor beta chains listed below, sequenced in a study of T cell responses to AZD1222 COVID-19 vaccine. The table came from immunoSEQ multiplex PCR; TCRdb's copy has only in-frame clones and leaves some out. The sample includes some 150,000 clones, 90% of them seen just once. Sequencing was performed on peripheral blood, taken 28 days after the second AZD1222 dose. Every receptor here comes from an adult who received the AZD1222 COVID-19 vaccine.

The rearrangement links TRBV6-1 to TRBJ2-1; TRBD1 matches at 7 bases. The V gene's germline CDR1 is MNHNS and CDR2 SASEGT. This CDR3 comprises 16 residues. V lost 3 bases to trimming and J lost 8 bases; unmatched junction nucleotides: 13. This chain's CDR3 is CASSETPGQLGDEQFF. The CDR3 region has the DNA TGTGCCAGCAGTGAGACCCCGGGACAGTTAGGCGATGAGCAGTTCTTC.

This clone was picked up one time. The chain recombines TRBV7-8 with TRBJ2-7; D perhaps matches TRBD1 (5 bases). The CDR3 is 14 amino acids. Trimming shortened V by 3 bases and J by 3 bases, and 12 bases separated the two germline ends. Germline values: CDR1 SGHVS, CDR2 FQNEAQ. The CDR3 here is CASSFEIGDYEQYF. In DNA form, the CDR3 reads TGTGCCAGCAGCTTTGAGATAGGGGACTACGAGCAGTACTTC.

V is TRBV27 and J is TRBJ1-2; D is unresolved. Germline CDR1 reads MNHEY; CDR2 reads SMNVEV (reference sequence). CDR3 length equals 13 residues. Trimming removed 7 bases from V and 2 bases from J, with 11 bases in between. The chain's CDR3 is CASTTDGNYGYTF. The CDR3 bases are TGTGCCAGCACCACGGACGGGAACTATGGCTACACCTTC.

The CDR3 loop reads CASSLVAGSYEQYF. The CDR3 DNA is TGTGCCAGCAGCTTGGTAGCGGGGTCCTACGAGCAGTACTTC. This rearrangement joins TRBV5-5 to TRBJ2-7; 8 nucleotides agree with TRBD2. The CDR3 is made up of 14 amino acids. The germline V gene encodes CDR1 SGHKS and CDR2 YYEKEE (reference sequence). V lost 0 bases, J lost 1 base, and 0 bases stayed unmatched.

The rearrangement links TRBV2 to TRBJ1-1; D gene uncertain. Trimming removed 2 bases from V and 1 base from J, with 14 bases in between. This CDR3 has 16 residues. Germline CDR1 is SNHLY and CDR2 is FYNNEI. The CDR3 spells CASSEWDVGPNTEAFF. In DNA, the CDR3 is TGTGCCAGCAGTGAATGGGATGTGGGCCCGAACACTGAAGCTTTCTTT.

This clone was seen only a few times. This chain joins TRBV4-1 and TRBJ1-5; no clear D gene. V gave up 0 bases and J gave up 6 bases, with 12 bases separating them. CDR3 length: 15 amino acids. Germline CDR1 is MGHRA and CDR2 is YSYEKL. The CDR3 DNA reads TGCGCCAGCAGCCAAGATGCGACAATCGGTCAGCCCCAGCATTTT. Its translation is CASSQDATIGQPQHF.

V and J are TRBV21-1 and TRBJ1-1. TRBV21-1 is noted as a pseudogene. The CDR3 contains 14 residues. The CDR3 DNA follows: TGTGCCAGCACCTCGGGAGGGTGGGACACTGAAGCTTTCTTT. It is translated as CASTSGGWDTEAFF.

This clone was seen repeatedly, ten times or more. The junction does not match germline at one end; this may be a read error. The chain recombines TRBV6-1 with TRBJ1-1; possibly TRBD1 for D (6 bases). Germline assignment: CDR1 MNHNS and CDR2 SASEGT. This CDR3 is built from 16 residues. The chain's CDR3 is CASSEEGGRGDTEAFF. Here the CDR3 DNA reads TGTGCCAGCAGCGAAGAGGGGGGTAGGGGAGACACTGAAGCTTTCTTT.

This chain joins TRBV3-1 (or the pseudogene TRBV3-2) and TRBJ2-7; no clear D. Germline V gene lookup returns CDR1 LGHDT and CDR2 YNNKEL (reference sequence). This CDR3 has 14 residues. Trimming pared 0 bases from V and 0 bases from J, leaving 6 bases between. DNA for the CDR3: TGTGCCAGCAGCCAAGACCAGACCTCCTACGAGCAGTACTTC. It translates to CASSQDQTSYEQYF.

The rearrangement joins TRBV2 to TRBJ1-2, with a weak D call TRBD1 (6 bases). Germline lookup yields CDR1 SNHLY and CDR2 FYNNEI. The CDR3 is 14 residues long. V was shortened by 2 bases and J by 4 bases, with 11 bases between the two germline ends. Here the CDR3 reads CASSERQATYGYTF. The CDR3 nucleotides are TGTGCCAGCAGTGAACGACAGGCTACCTATGGCTACACCTTC.

The rearrangement joins TRBV4-2 to TRBJ2-7; D may be TRBD2 (6 bases). Per the germline V gene, CDR1 is LGHNA and CDR2 is YNFKEQ. Trimming cost V 0 bases and J 0 bases, with 12 bases left between them. This CDR3 has 16 amino acids. For the CDR3, the DNA is TGTGCCAGCAGCCAAGAGGTAGCGGAGAGCTCCTACGAGCAGTACTTC. Its translation: CASSQEVAESSYEQYF.

The rearrangement uses TRBV30 and TRBJ1-5; D not resolved. CDR3 length equals 14 residues. V was clipped by 7 bases and J by 0 bases, with 13 bases between them. CDR1 GTSNPN and CDR2 SVGIG come from the germline V gene (reference sequence). CDR3 amino acids: CAFQKGLSNQPQHF. CDR3 bases: TGTGCCTTCCAGAAGGGCCTTAGCAATCAGCCCCAGCATTTT.

This chain joins TRBV6-5 and TRBJ2-1; D is unresolved. CDR3 length: 15 amino acids. V was pared by 0 bases and J by 7 bases, with 13 bases between. Germline assignment: CDR1 MNHEY and CDR2 SVGAGI. CDR3 nucleotides: TGTGCCAGCAGTTACTCGAGACATTTTGGGAATGAGCAGTTCTTC. Its translation is CASSYSRHFGNEQFF.

The chain joins TRBV4-2 to TRBJ2-3, with TRBD1 matching 9 bases. Germline V gene data show CDR1 as LGHNA and CDR2 as YNFKEQ. The CDR3 length is 16 residues. V shed 0 bases, J shed 4 bases, and the junction held 5 bases outside the gene matches. This CDR3 is CASSQEGTGRADTQYF. In DNA form, the CDR3 reads TGTGCCAGCAGCCAAGAGGGGACAGGGCGGGCAGATACGCAGTATTTT.

J is TRBJ1-2 and V is TRBV3-1 (or the pseudogene TRBV3-2); maybe TRBD1 (6 bases). This CDR3 region has 15 residues. V lost 0 bases to trimming and J lost 8 bases, with 16 bases between them. Germline V gene sequence: CDR1 LGHDT, CDR2 YNNKEL (reference sequence). CDR3 region: CASSQDHGGARGYTF. Here the CDR3 DNA reads TGTGCCAGCAGCCAAGACCACGGGGGCGCGCGAGGCTACACCTTC.

The V call is TRBV2, the J call TRBJ2-7; perhaps TRBD2 as D (7 bases). The CDR3 runs 16 residues. CDR1 SNHLY and CDR2 FYNNEI come from the germline V gene. Trimming shortened V by 4 bases and J by 1 base, and 17 bases separated the two germline ends. The CDR3 bases are TGTGCCAGCAGTGTAGGCCTCGCGGGGGCTTCCTACGAGCAGTACTTC. This encodes CASSVGLAGASYEQYF.

This chain connects TRBV5-6 to TRBJ1-3, with D perhaps matching TRBD1 (5 bases). Trimming removed 4 bases from V and 0 bases from J, with 11 bases in between. Germline lookup yields CDR1 SGHDT and CDR2 YYEEEE. The CDR3 consists of 15 residues. In nucleotides, the CDR3 is TGTGCCAGCAGCCCACAGGTTTCCTCTGGAAACACCATATATTTT. Translation: CASSPQVSSGNTIYF.

The J gene is TRBJ1-2, the V gene TRBV30; tentative D call: TRBD1 (6 bases). The CDR3 extends over 15 amino acids. Germline V gene sequence: CDR1 GTSNPN, CDR2 SVGIG (reference sequence). V dropped 3 bases and J dropped 0 bases, with 14 bases sitting between them. CDR3 DNA: TGTGCCTGGAGGGGAACAGGGTTAGCTAACTATGGCTACACCTTC. Translated: CAWRGTGLANYGYTF.